This T cell receptor beta chain was profiled in a study of blood T cell repertoires in COVID-19. Study-level information: Material from acute and convalescent COVID-19 was sourced from the United States, Italy and Spain. Nucleic acid was either cDNA or gDNA, and it came from T cells, B-cell-depleted T cells, or PBMCs.

As processed by the authors: Estimated nucleated cell counts came from reference gene primer amplification. Clones were read by immunoSEQ multiplex PCR, and TCRdb kept only the in-frame ones, dropping some. V, J and clone size are taken as reported in that table, and D and trimming were inferred from the DNA itself. The repertoire holds under 250,000 clones, with about 87% as singletons. Per the germline V gene, CDR1 is LNHNV and CDR2 is YYDKDF (reference sequence). Trimming cost V 0 bases and J 10 bases, with 9 bases left between them. There are 12 residues in the CDR3. Seattle-derived patients entered the study during active infection and were followed longitudinally.

The sequencing input was peripheral blood. The clonotype originates from a man aged 25 to 45 with COVID-19, enrolled during active disease. The J gene is TRBJ1-1, the V gene TRBV15, with D hard to call. The CDR3 reads CATSRDFSGAFF. In nucleotides, the CDR3 is TGTGCCACCAGCAGAGATTTTTCAGGAGCTTTCTTT. Supplemented by reference TRBV15 and TRBJ1-1, the full variable domain reads DAMVIQNPRYQVTQFGKPVTLSCSQTLNHNVMYWYQQKSSQAPKLLFHYYDKDFNNEADTPDNFQSRRPNTSFCFLDIRSPGLGDTAMYLCATSRDFSGAFFGQGTRLTVV.